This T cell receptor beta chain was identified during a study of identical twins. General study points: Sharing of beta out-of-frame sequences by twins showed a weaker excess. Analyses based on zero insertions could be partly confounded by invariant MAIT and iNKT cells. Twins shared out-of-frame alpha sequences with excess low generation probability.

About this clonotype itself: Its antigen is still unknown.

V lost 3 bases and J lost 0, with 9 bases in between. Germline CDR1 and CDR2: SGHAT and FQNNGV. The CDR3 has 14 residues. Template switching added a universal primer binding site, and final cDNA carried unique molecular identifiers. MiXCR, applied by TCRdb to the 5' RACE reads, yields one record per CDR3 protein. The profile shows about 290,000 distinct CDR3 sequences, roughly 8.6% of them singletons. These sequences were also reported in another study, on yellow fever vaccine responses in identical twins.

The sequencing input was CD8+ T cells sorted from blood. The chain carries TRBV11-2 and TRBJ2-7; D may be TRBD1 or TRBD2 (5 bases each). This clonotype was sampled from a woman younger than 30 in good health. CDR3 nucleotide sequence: TGTGCCAGCAGCTTCGGGGCAGGCTCCTACGAGCAGTACTTC. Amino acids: CASSFGAGSYEQYF.